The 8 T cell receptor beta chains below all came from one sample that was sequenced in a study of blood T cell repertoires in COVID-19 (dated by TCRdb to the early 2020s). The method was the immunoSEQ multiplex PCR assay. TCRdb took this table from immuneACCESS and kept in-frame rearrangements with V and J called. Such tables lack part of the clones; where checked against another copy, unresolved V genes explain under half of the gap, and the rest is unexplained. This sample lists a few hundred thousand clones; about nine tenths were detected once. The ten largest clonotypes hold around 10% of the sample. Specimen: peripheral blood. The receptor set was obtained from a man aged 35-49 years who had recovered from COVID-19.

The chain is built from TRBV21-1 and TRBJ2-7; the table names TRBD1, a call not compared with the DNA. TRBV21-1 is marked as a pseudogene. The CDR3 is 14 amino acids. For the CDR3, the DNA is TGTGCCAGCAGCAAACAGGGGCGACTGGGTGAGCAGTACTTC. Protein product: CASSKQGRLGEQYF.

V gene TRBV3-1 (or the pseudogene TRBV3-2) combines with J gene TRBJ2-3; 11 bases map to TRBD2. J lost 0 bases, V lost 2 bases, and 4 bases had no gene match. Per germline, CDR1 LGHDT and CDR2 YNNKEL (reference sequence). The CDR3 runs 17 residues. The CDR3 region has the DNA TGTGCCAGCAGCCAATATACTAGCGGGGGAAGCACAGATACGCAGTATTTT. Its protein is CASSQYTSGGSTDTQYF.

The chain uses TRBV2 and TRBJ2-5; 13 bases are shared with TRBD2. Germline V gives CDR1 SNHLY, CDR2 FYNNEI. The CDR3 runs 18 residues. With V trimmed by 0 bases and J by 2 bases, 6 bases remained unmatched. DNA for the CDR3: TGTGCCAGCAGTGAAGCGATTACTAGCGGGGGGGGGCAAGAGACCCAGTACTTC. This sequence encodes CASSEAITSGGGQETQYF.

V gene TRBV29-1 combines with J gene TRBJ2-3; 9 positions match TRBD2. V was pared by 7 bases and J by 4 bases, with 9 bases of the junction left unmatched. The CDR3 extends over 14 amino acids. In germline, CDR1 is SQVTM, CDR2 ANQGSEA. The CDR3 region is CSASGGGASDTQYF. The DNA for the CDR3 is TGCAGCGCCTCTGGCGGGGGGGCGTCAGATACGCAGTATTTT.

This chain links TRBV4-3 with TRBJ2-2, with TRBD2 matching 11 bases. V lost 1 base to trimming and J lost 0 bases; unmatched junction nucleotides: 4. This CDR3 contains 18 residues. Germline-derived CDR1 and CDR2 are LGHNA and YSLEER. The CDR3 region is CASSQAPGLAANTGELFF. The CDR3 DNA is TGCGCCAGCAGCCAAGCGCCGGGACTAGCGGCGAACACCGGGGAGCTGTTTTTT.

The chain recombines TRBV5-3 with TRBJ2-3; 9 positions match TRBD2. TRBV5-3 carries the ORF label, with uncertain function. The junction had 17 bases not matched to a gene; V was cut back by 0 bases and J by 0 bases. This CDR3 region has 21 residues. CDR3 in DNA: TGTGCCAGAAGCTTGGCTCGTTATGGGGTAGCGGGAGAGACTAGCACAGATACGCAGTATTTT. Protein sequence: CARSLARYGVAGETSTDTQYF.

The CDR3 spells CASSLKGGWNTEAFF. The CDR3 region has the DNA TGTGCCAGCAGCCTTAAAGGGGGCTGGAACACTGAAGCTTTCTTT. The chain combines TRBV11-2 with TRBJ1-1; TRBD1 matches 7 bases. The CDR3 is made up of 15 amino acids. J lost 1 base, V lost 5 bases, and 7 bases had no gene match. The germline CDR1 and CDR2 sequences are SGHAT and FQNNGV.

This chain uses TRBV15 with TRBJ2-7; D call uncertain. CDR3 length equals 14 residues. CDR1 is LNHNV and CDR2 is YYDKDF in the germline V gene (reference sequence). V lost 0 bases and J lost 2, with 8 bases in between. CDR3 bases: TGTGCCACCAGCAGAGATCGGCAGGCCTACGAGCAGTACTTC. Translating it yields CATSRDRQAYEQYF.